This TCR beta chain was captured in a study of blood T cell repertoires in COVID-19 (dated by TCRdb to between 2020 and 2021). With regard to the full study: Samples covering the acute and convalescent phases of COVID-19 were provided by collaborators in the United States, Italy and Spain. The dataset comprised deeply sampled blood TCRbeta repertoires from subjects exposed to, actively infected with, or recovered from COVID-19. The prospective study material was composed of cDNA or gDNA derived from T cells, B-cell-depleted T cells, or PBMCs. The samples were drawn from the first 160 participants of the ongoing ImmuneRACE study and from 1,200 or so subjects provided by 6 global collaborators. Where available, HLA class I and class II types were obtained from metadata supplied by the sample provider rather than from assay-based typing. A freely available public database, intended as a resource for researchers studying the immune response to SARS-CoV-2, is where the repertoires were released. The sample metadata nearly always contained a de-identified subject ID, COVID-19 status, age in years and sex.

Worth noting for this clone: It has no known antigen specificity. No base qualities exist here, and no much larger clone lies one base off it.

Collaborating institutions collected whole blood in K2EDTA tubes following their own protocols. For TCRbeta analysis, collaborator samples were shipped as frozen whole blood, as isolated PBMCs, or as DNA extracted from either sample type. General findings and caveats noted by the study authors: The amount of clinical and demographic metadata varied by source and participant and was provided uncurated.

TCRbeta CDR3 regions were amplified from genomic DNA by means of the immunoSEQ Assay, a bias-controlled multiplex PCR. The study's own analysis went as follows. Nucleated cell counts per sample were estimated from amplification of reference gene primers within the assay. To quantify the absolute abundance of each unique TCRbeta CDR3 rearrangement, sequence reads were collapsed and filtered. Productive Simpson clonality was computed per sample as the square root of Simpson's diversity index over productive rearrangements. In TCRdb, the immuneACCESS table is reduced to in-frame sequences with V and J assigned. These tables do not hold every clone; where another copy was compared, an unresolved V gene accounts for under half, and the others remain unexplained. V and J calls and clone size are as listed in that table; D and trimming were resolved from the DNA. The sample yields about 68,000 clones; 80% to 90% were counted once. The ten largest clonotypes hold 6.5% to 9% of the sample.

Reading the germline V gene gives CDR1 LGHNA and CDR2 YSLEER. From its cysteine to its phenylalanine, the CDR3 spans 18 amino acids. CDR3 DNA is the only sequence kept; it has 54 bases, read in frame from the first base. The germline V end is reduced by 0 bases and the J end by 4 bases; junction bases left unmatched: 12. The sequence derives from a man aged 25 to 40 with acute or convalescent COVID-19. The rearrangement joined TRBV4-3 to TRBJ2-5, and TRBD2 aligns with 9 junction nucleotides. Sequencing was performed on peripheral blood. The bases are TGCGCCAGCAGCCAAGATCTTGCTAGCGGGACCCGGGGAGAGACCCAGTACTTC. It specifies CASSQDLASGTRGETQYF.